This T cell receptor (beta chain) emerged from a study of blood T cell repertoires in COVID-19. Whole-study context: Collection of acute and convalescent COVID-19 samples took place in the United States, Italy and Spain. T cells, B-cell-depleted T cells, or PBMCs provided the cDNA or gDNA that served as material.

The ends lost 7 bases at V and 3 bases at J; junction bases unmatched: 11. Germline V lookup: CDR1 MNHEY, CDR2 SMNVEV (reference sequence). The CDR3 covers 15 residues. Original data processing: It was from reference gene primer amplification that nucleated cell counts were estimated. TCRdb's table, derived via immunoSEQ multiplex PCR, lists solely in-frame clones and lacks some. V, J and clone size derive from that table, while D and trimming were established from the DNA sequence. Among tens of thousands of clones listed, under 90% were seen once. What was sequenced was peripheral blood. V usage is TRBV27 and J usage is TRBJ2-7; 8 positions agree with TRBD2. This TCR derives from a human donor in a cohort sampled during active COVID-19. The CDR3 sequence: CASTMSGSSFYEQYF. CDR3 bases: TGTGCCAGCACCATGAGCGGGAGCTCGTTCTACGAGCAGTACTTC.